Listed below are T cell receptor beta chains from one sample, sequenced in a study of cytomegalovirus exposure and HLA in healthy donors. Produced via immunoSEQ multiplex PCR; TCRdb's table is partial and in-frame only. The data hold under 200,000 clones, with roughly 85% observed a single time. Sequencing was carried out using PBMCs. The receptors were gathered from a man in his forties or fifties in good health and CMV-seronegative. Both conserved end residues are part of each CDR3. A D gene is named only where the DNA matches it firmly. Some rows mark clone size as missing; the rest say once, few, many or name a class of expanded clone.

>TRBJ1-1|.|TRBV10-3|.|16
CAISESAVATNTEAFF
TGTGCCATCAGTGAGTCTGCGGTGGCTACGAACACTGAAGCTTTCTTT
>TRBJ1-6|.|TRBV7-2|.|14
CASSLSSYNSPLHF
TGTGCCAGCAGCTTGAGCTCCTATAATTCACCCCTCCACTTT
>TRBJ2-1|.|TRBV11-2|.|15
CASSLEGANDNEQFF
TGTGCCAGCAGCCTGGAAGGGGCGAACGACAATGAGCAGTTCTTC
>TRBJ2-7|.|TRBV29-1|.|12
CSVGSLNGEQYF
TGCAGCGTTGGCTCTCTTAACGGTGAGCAGTACTTC
>TRBJ1-3|few|TRBV29-1|.|14
CSVAEGEAGNTIYF
TGCAGCGTTGCGGAGGGTGAAGCCGGAAACACCATATATTTT
>TRBJ2-1|once|TRBV19|TRBD2|17
CASSILAGGPKLSEQFF
TGTGCCAGTAGTATACTAGCGGGAGGGCCGAAACTCAGTGAGCAGTTCTTC
>TRBJ1-3|.|TRBV6-5|.|14
CASREIRGGNTIYF
TGTGCCAGCAGGGAGATTAGGGGTGGAAACACCATATATTTT
>TRBJ1-5|.|TRBV7-2|TRBD1|16
CASSYDGTGRNQPQHF
TGTGCCAGCAGCTACGACGGGACAGGGCGGAATCAGCCCCAGCATTTT
>TRBJ1-1|few|TRBV10-3|.|12
CAISATHTEAFF
TGTGCCATCAGTGCGACACATACTGAAGCTTTCTTT
>TRBJ2-7|.|TRBV5-1|TRBD1|14
CASSGGTGVYEQYF
TGCGCCAGCAGCGGGGGGACAGGGGTCTACGAGCAGTACTTC
>TRBJ2-3|.|TRBV19|.|16
CASSTPGGTYTDTQYF
TGTGCCAGTAGTACGCCGGGTGGGACATACACAGATACGCAGTATTTT
>TRBJ2-2|few|TRBV7-8|.|13
CASSPSRSGELFF
TGTGCCAGCAGTCCCAGTCGATCCGGGGAGCTGTTTTTT
>TRBJ2-5|.|TRBV28|TRBD2|17
CASSLSQLAGVRETQYF
TGTGCCAGCAGTTTATCACAGCTAGCGGGAGTGAGAGAGACCCAGTACTTC
>TRBJ1-6|once|TRBV5-4|TRBD1|15
CASSLGQGVNSPLHF
TGTGCCAGCAGCTTGGGACAGGGGGTAAATTCACCCCTCCACTTT
>TRBJ1-3|.|TRBV5-5|.|14
CASSPGVHGNTIYF
TGTGCCAGCAGCCCAGGGGTGCACGGAAACACCATATATTTT
>TRBJ2-1|.|TRBV4-2|TRBD2|16
CASSQAGGPSYNEQFF
TGTGCCAGCAGCCAGGCGGGAGGGCCGTCCTACAATGAGCAGTTCTTC
>TRBJ2-3|.|TRBV5-1|.|15
CASRNRDTSTDTQYF
TGCGCCAGCCGTAACCGGGACACAAGCACAGATACGCAGTATTTT
>TRBJ1-2|.|TRBV2|.|14
CASSPSGGIDGYTF
TGTGCCAGCAGTCCTTCGGGGGGGATCGATGGCTACACCTTC
>TRBJ2-7|.|TRBV19|TRBD1|11
CATGTGYEQYF
TGTGCCACCGGGACAGGGTACGAGCAGTACTTC
>TRBJ2-7|.|TRBV13|.|13
CASSSPLLREQYF
TGTGCCAGCAGCTCCCCTCTCCTACGCGAGCAGTACTTC
>TRBJ2-7|few|TRBV5-4|.|15
CASSLDQGSSYEQYF
TGTGCCAGCAGCTTGGATCAGGGCTCTTCCTACGAGCAGTACTTC
>TRBJ2-1|.|TRBV27|.|17
CASSLRTLEGSYNEQFF
TGTGCCAGCAGTTTAAGAACCCTGGAGGGCAGCTACAATGAGCAGTTCTTC
>TRBJ2-2|.|TRBV29-1|.|14
CSVEVGKNTGELFF
TGCAGCGTTGAGGTCGGGAAGAACACCGGGGAGCTGTTTTTT
>TRBJ2-7|.|TRBV6-5|.|16
CASSFLGGSTSGEQYF
TGTGCCAGCAGTTTCCTTGGAGGGTCCACCTCAGGGGAGCAGTACTTC
>TRBJ2-7|few|TRBV7-9|TRBD1|14
CSSSLGQGFHEQYF
TGTTCCAGCAGCTTGGGACAGGGGTTCCACGAGCAGTACTTC
>TRBJ2-7|once|TRBV29-1|TRBD1|15
CSVEGHRDRPYEQYF
TGCAGCGTTGAAGGACACCGGGACAGACCCTACGAGCAGTACTTC
>TRBJ1-2|.|TRBV6-5|.|15
CASSYSQISNYGYTF
TGTGCCAGCAGTTACTCACAGATATCTAACTATGGCTACACCTTC
>TRBJ1-5|.|TRBV7-9|TRBD1|18
CASSLGTGSSLGNQPQHF
TGTGCCAGCAGCTTAGGGACAGGGTCCTCGTTGGGCAATCAGCCCCAGCATTTT
>TRBJ2-2|.|TRBV5-1|TRBD2|17
CASSLSLAGGTGGELFF
TGCGCCAGCAGCTTGAGTCTAGCGGGAGGTACTGGCGGGGAGCTGTTTTTT
>TRBJ2-1|.|TRBV19|.|14
CASSWDNSYNEQFF
TGTGCCAGTAGTTGGGACAACTCCTACAATGAGCAGTTCTTC
>TRBJ1-1|.|TRBV9|.|12
CASSVAKEEAFF
TGTGCCAGCAGCGTAGCTAAGGAGGAAGCTTTCTTT
>TRBJ2-5|once|TRBV5-1|.|14
CASSLDLETKTQYF
TGCGCCAGCAGCTTGGATCTGGAGACGAAGACCCAGTACTTC
>TRBJ2-7|once|TRBV6-1|.|12
CASSEGRDEQYF
TGTGCCAGCAGTGAAGGCAGGGACGAGCAGTACTTC
>TRBJ2-1|.|TRBV5-1|TRBD1|14
CASSSGTVFNEQFF
TGCGCCAGCAGCTCTGGGACAGTATTCAATGAGCAGTTCTTC
>TRBJ2-1|.|TRBV11-2|.|11
CASSWTSEQFF
TGTGCCAGCAGTTGGACAAGTGAGCAGTTCTTC